These T cell receptor beta chains were read from a single sample in a study of cytomegalovirus exposure and HLA in healthy donors. The method was immunoSEQ multiplex PCR; TCRdb's version includes in-frame clones alone and lacks a portion of them. The sample records around 90,000 clones, 64% being singletons. The specimen sequenced was PBMCs. The source is a human donor in good health. CDR3s include the opening cysteine and the closing phenylalanine or tryptophan. The order of the fields is J gene, D gene, V gene, clone size, CDR3 DNA, CDR3 protein. A D gene is named only where the DNA matches it firmly. Not all rows give a size; the values are once, few, many and, for expanded clones, a class.

J gene: TRBJ1-1
D gene: TRBD1
V gene: TRBV6-1
clone size: .
CDR3 DNA: TGTGCCAGCAGTGAAGCCAGGGGGCAGACTGAAGCTTTCTTT
CDR3 protein: CASSEARGQTEAFF

J gene: TRBJ1-2
D gene: .
V gene: TRBV29-1
clone size: .
CDR3 DNA: TGCAGCGTCGCCGATGGGACTTTTTCAACCTATGGCTACACCTTC
CDR3 protein: CSVADGTFSTYGYTF

J gene: TRBJ1-2
D gene: TRBD1
V gene: TRBV29-1
clone size: few
CDR3 DNA: TGCAGCGTGGAAGGGGGCCCCTATGGCTACACCTTC
CDR3 protein: CSVEGGPYGYTF

J gene: TRBJ2-1
D gene: .
V gene: TRBV27
clone size: .
CDR3 DNA: TGTGCCAGCAGTCCGCTTGAGCAGGTGAATGAGCAGTTCTTC
CDR3 protein: CASSPLEQVNEQFF

J gene: TRBJ1-2
D gene: TRBD1
V gene: TRBV5-1
clone size: .
CDR3 DNA: TGCGCCAGCAGCTCGGCCGGACAGGTCAACCGGGTCGGCTACACCTTC
CDR3 protein: CASSSAGQVNRVGYTF

J gene: TRBJ1-5
D gene: .
V gene: TRBV11-2
clone size: .
CDR3 DNA: TGTGCCAGCAGCTTGGATCAGGTTGGTCAGCCCCAGCATTTT
CDR3 protein: CASSLDQVGQPQHF

J gene: TRBJ2-4
D gene: TRBD1
V gene: TRBV2
clone size: .
CDR3 DNA: TGTGCCAGCAGTGAAGACAGGGGCCTAGCCAAAAACATTCAGTACTTC
CDR3 protein: CASSEDRGLAKNIQYF

J gene: TRBJ2-1
D gene: TRBD2
V gene: TRBV25-1
clone size: .
CDR3 DNA: TGTGCCAGCAGCTACCGAATGGGGACTACACTCGGGAATGAGCAGTTCTTC
CDR3 protein: CASSYRMGTTLGNEQFF

J gene: TRBJ1-1
D gene: .
V gene: TRBV7-9
clone size: .
CDR3 DNA: TGTGCCAGCAGCTCCGGACAAGGGAGGACTGAAGCTTTCTTT
CDR3 protein: CASSSGQGRTEAFF

J gene: TRBJ2-3
D gene: TRBD2
V gene: TRBV6-5
clone size: few
CDR3 DNA: TGTGCCAGCAAGCCTAGCGGGTCCAGCACAGATACGCAGTATTTT
CDR3 protein: CASKPSGSSTDTQYF

J gene: TRBJ1-2
D gene: .
V gene: TRBV30
clone size: .
CDR3 DNA: TGTGCCTGGAGCTTCGGACAGAACTATGGCTACACCTTC
CDR3 protein: CAWSFGQNYGYTF

J gene: TRBJ2-2
D gene: .
V gene: TRBV4-1
clone size: .
CDR3 DNA: TGCGCCAGCAGCCCGACATGGACAGTTCCCACCGGGGAGCTGTTTTTT
CDR3 protein: CASSPTWTVPTGELFF

J gene: TRBJ2-3
D gene: .
V gene: TRBV2
clone size: few
CDR3 DNA: TGTGCCAGCAGCCTTCCTAGAGCTAGCACAGATACGCAGTATTTT
CDR3 protein: CASSLPRASTDTQYF

J gene: TRBJ2-2
D gene: .
V gene: TRBV6-5
clone size: few
CDR3 DNA: TGTGCCAGCAGTCGACAGCGACGGTTCCCCGGGGAGCTGTTTTTT
CDR3 protein: CASSRQRRFPGELFF

J gene: TRBJ2-5
D gene: TRBD2
V gene: TRBV11-3
clone size: .
CDR3 DNA: TGTGCCAGCAGCCGGGGGGGAGGGGAAGAGACCCAGTACTTC
CDR3 protein: CASSRGGGEETQYF

J gene: TRBJ2-3
D gene: .
V gene: TRBV4-1
clone size: once
CDR3 DNA: TGCGCCAGCAGCCAAGGGCCCGCTAGCGCCGCAGATACGCAGTATTTT
CDR3 protein: CASSQGPASAADTQYF

J gene: TRBJ2-5
D gene: .
V gene: TRBV2
clone size: .
CDR3 DNA: TGTGCCAGCAGCCAACAGGAGACCCAGTACTTC
CDR3 protein: CASSQQETQYF

J gene: TRBJ2-7
D gene: TRBD2
V gene: TRBV4-3
clone size: few
CDR3 DNA: TGCGCCAGCAGCCAAGGACGGCGGGGGAGCTACGAGCAGTACTTC
CDR3 protein: CASSQGRRGSYEQYF

J gene: TRBJ1-1
D gene: TRBD1
V gene: TRBV7-2
clone size: .
CDR3 DNA: TGTATGGGCAGGGGGGACACTGAAGCTTTCTTT
CDR3 protein: CMGRGDTEAFF

J gene: TRBJ2-4
D gene: .
V gene: TRBV9
clone size: few
CDR3 DNA: TGTGCCAGCAGCGTCTCCGGGATAGGCAACATTCAGTACTTC
CDR3 protein: CASSVSGIGNIQYF

J gene: TRBJ2-1
D gene: TRBD2
V gene: TRBV5-1
clone size: once
CDR3 DNA: TGCGCCAGCAGCACCACCGCGGGGGGCGTTTCTGATGAGCAGTTCTTC
CDR3 protein: CASSTTAGGVSDEQFF

J gene: TRBJ2-5
D gene: .
V gene: TRBV2
clone size: .
CDR3 DNA: TGTGCCAGCACCCTTGGTCTACAGGGAAGGGGGGAGACCCAGTACTTC
CDR3 protein: CASTLGLQGRGETQYF

J gene: TRBJ2-1
D gene: .
V gene: TRBV7-2
clone size: .
CDR3 DNA: TGTGCCAGCAGCTTAGAGCGGGACACCTACAATGAGCAGTTCTTC
CDR3 protein: CASSLERDTYNEQFF

J gene: TRBJ1-2
D gene: .
V gene: TRBV7-8
clone size: .
CDR3 DNA: TGTGCCAGCAGCTTAGCGCTCGACGGGAGTATTGGCTACACCTTC
CDR3 protein: CASSLALDGSIGYTF

J gene: TRBJ1-5
D gene: TRBD1
V gene: TRBV9
clone size: .
CDR3 DNA: TGTGCCAGCAGCGCTACAGGGGGCTCTCCTTCGCCCCAGCATTTT
CDR3 protein: CASSATGGSPSPQHF

J gene: TRBJ1-1
D gene: .
V gene: TRBV5-4
clone size: .
CDR3 DNA: TGTGCCAGCAGCCAATCCCCGGGGACACAAAGCAGGAGAACTGAAGCTTTCTTT
CDR3 protein: CASSQSPGTQSRRTEAFF

J gene: TRBJ2-3
D gene: .
V gene: TRBV5-1
clone size: few
CDR3 DNA: TGCGCCAGCAGCTTTTCCTTTCGAGATACGCAGTATTTT
CDR3 protein: CASSFSFRDTQYF

J gene: TRBJ2-7
D gene: .
V gene: TRBV7-6
clone size: .
CDR3 DNA: TGTGCCAGCAGCAAACAAGTGGGCGTCTACGAGCAGTACTTC
CDR3 protein: CASSKQVGVYEQYF

J gene: TRBJ1-3
D gene: .
V gene: TRBV6-5
clone size: .
CDR3 DNA: TGTGCCAGCAGCCCACGGGGGTACCCTGGAAACACCATATATTTT
CDR3 protein: CASSPRGYPGNTIYF

J gene: TRBJ2-3
D gene: TRBD1
V gene: TRBV18
clone size: few
CDR3 DNA: TGTGCCAGCTCACCACCGGGACAGGGACAGTATTTT
CDR3 protein: CASSPPGQGQYF

J gene: TRBJ2-1
D gene: .
V gene: TRBV4-1
clone size: .
CDR3 DNA: TGCGCCAGCAGACACGACAGCAACTCCTACAATGAGCAGTTCTTC
CDR3 protein: CASRHDSNSYNEQFF

J gene: TRBJ1-1
D gene: .
V gene: TRBV4-3
clone size: .
CDR3 DNA: TGCGCCAGCAGCCAAGAGCTCAGGACTGAAGCTTTCTTT
CDR3 protein: CASSQELRTEAFF

J gene: TRBJ1-2
D gene: .
V gene: TRBV28
clone size: few
CDR3 DNA: TGTGCCAGCAGTTTAGGGCAGGGTGGTGGCTACACCTTC
CDR3 protein: CASSLGQGGGYTF

J gene: TRBJ1-6
D gene: .
V gene: TRBV27
clone size: .
CDR3 DNA: TGTGCCAGCAGTTTATTCGCCCAGGGAGGGTGGGATTCACCCCTCCACTTT
CDR3 protein: CASSLFAQGGWDSPLHF

J gene: TRBJ2-7
D gene: .
V gene: TRBV14
clone size: .
CDR3 DNA: TGTGCCAGCAGCCAATTTTCGTACGAGCAGTACTTC
CDR3 protein: CASSQFSYEQYF

J gene: TRBJ1-3
D gene: TRBD1
V gene: TRBV11-3
clone size: .
CDR3 DNA: TGTGCCAGCAGCTTAGTTTACCGGGACAGGGACCGCTCTGGAAACACCATATATTTT
CDR3 protein: CASSLVYRDRDRSGNTIYF

J gene: TRBJ2-1
D gene: TRBD2
V gene: TRBV5-1
clone size: .
CDR3 DNA: TGCGCCAGCAGCTTGGTTCTAGCGGGGGGGTACAATGAGCAGTTCTTC
CDR3 protein: CASSLVLAGGYNEQFF

J gene: TRBJ2-3
D gene: TRBD2
V gene: TRBV4-3
clone size: .
CDR3 DNA: TGCGCCAGCAGCCAAAGCGGTCTAGCGGAAGATACGCAGTATTTT
CDR3 protein: CASSQSGLAEDTQYF

J gene: TRBJ1-3
D gene: .
V gene: TRBV7-8
clone size: once
CDR3 DNA: TGTGCCAGCAGCCTAGGCAGATCCTCTGGAAACACCATATATTTT
CDR3 protein: CASSLGRSSGNTIYF

J gene: TRBJ2-1
D gene: .
V gene: TRBV6-6
clone size: .
CDR3 DNA: TGTGCCAGCTCCCTGGTGGAGGGTAGGAATGAGCAGTTCTTC
CDR3 protein: CASSLVEGRNEQFF

J gene: TRBJ1-1
D gene: .
V gene: TRBV4-3
clone size: .
CDR3 DNA: TGCGCCAGCAGCCAAGATCTAATTCCGGGACATACGGGAGGCACTGAAGCTTTCTTT
CDR3 protein: CASSQDLIPGHTGGTEAFF

J gene: TRBJ1-3
D gene: .
V gene: TRBV4-3
clone size: few
CDR3 DNA: TGCGCCAGCAGCCAAGGTGTGAGTTTCTCTGGAAACACCATATATTTT
CDR3 protein: CASSQGVSFSGNTIYF

J gene: TRBJ1-1
D gene: .
V gene: TRBV10-3
clone size: .
CDR3 DNA: TGTGCCATCAGTGAGCAACTCGGACAGAAAGAAGCTTTCTTT
CDR3 protein: CAISEQLGQKEAFF

J gene: TRBJ1-2
D gene: .
V gene: TRBV4-3
clone size: .
CDR3 DNA: TGCGCCAGCAGCCGCAACCAGGGGCTGGGCTATGGCTACACCTTC
CDR3 protein: CASSRNQGLGYGYTF

J gene: TRBJ1-4
D gene: .
V gene: TRBV7-9
clone size: .
CDR3 DNA: TGTGCCAGCAGCTTAGCCGGGACTAATGAAAAACTGTTTTTT
CDR3 protein: CASSLAGTNEKLFF

J gene: TRBJ1-2
D gene: TRBD1
V gene: TRBV7-9
clone size: .
CDR3 DNA: TGTGCCAGCAGCAGACAGGGGGCGTACTATGGCTACACCTTC
CDR3 protein: CASSRQGAYYGYTF

J gene: TRBJ2-7
D gene: TRBD2
V gene: TRBV4-3
clone size: .
CDR3 DNA: TGCGCCAGCAGTTATAGCGGGGGAGGGTTGGAAGAGCAGTACTTC
CDR3 protein: CASSYSGGGLEEQYF

J gene: TRBJ1-1
D gene: .
V gene: TRBV6-5
clone size: .
CDR3 DNA: TGTGCCAGCAAGATAGGACAGCCGAACACTGAAGCTTTCTTT
CDR3 protein: CASKIGQPNTEAFF

J gene: TRBJ2-3
D gene: .
V gene: TRBV5-1
clone size: .
CDR3 DNA: TGCGCCAGCAGCTTGACAGGTAGCACAGATACGCAGTATTTT
CDR3 protein: CASSLTGSTDTQYF

J gene: TRBJ1-4
D gene: .
V gene: TRBV4-1
clone size: .
CDR3 DNA: TGCGCCAGCAGCCAAGTGGCGGGTATCAACGAAAAACTGTTTTTT
CDR3 protein: CASSQVAGINEKLFF

J gene: TRBJ1-1
D gene: .
V gene: TRBV7-3
clone size: few
CDR3 DNA: TGTGCCAGCAGCTTATTCGCCGGGTCCGAAGCTTTCTTT
CDR3 protein: CASSLFAGSEAFF

J gene: TRBJ2-5
D gene: TRBD2
V gene: TRBV4-2
clone size: .
CDR3 DNA: TGTGCCAGCAGCCAATATTTAAGACACGGAACCGGGACTAGCGGAGAGACCCAGTACTTC
CDR3 protein: CASSQYLRHGTGTSGETQYF

J gene: TRBJ1-2
D gene: TRBD1
V gene: TRBV7-2
clone size: .
CDR3 DNA: TGTGCCAGCAGCGGACAGGCTAACTATGGCTACACCTTC
CDR3 protein: CASSGQANYGYTF

J gene: TRBJ2-1
D gene: .
V gene: TRBV6-6
clone size: few
CDR3 DNA: TGTGCCAGCAGTCCTTCCAATGAGCAGTTCTTC
CDR3 protein: CASSPSNEQFF